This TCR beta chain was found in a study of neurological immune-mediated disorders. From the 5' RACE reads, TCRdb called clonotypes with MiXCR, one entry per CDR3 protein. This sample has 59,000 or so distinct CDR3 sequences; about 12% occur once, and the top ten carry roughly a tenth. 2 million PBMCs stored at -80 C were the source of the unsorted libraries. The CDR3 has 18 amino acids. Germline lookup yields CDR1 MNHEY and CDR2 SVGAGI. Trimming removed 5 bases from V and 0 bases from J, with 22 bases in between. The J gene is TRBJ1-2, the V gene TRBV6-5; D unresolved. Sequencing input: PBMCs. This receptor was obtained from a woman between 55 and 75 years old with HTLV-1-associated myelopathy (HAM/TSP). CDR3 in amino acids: CASSRTNMRSEANYGYTF. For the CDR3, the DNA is TGTGCCAGCAGTCGCACTAATATGAGATCCGAGGCTAACTATGGCTACACCTTC.